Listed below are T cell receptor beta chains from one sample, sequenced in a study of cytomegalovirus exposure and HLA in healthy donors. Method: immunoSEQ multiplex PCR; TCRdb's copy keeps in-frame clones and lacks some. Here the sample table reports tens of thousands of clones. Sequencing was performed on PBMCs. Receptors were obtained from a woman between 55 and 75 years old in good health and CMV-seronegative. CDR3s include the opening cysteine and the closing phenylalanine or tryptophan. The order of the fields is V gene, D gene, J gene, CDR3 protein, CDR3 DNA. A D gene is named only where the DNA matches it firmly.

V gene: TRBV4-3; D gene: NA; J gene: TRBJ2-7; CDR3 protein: CASSQALGPYEQYF; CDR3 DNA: TGCGCCAGCAGCCAAGCCCTGGGGCCCTACGAGCAGTACTTC
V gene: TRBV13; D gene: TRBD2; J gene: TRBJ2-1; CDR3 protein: CASSWPARGYNEQFF; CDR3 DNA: TGTGCCAGCAGCTGGCCGGCGCGGGGGTACAATGAGCAGTTCTTC
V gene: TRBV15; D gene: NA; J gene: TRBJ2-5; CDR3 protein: CATSRDPTGQETQYF; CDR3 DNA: TGTGCCACCAGCAGAGATCCAACAGGACAAGAGACCCAGTACTTC
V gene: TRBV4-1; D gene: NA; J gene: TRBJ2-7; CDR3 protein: CASSQEQRLYF; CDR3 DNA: TGCGCCAGCAGCCAGGAGCAGAGGTTGTACTTC
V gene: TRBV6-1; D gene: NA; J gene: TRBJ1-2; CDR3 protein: CASSEMVGVDYGYTF; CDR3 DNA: TGTGCCAGCAGTGAGATGGTAGGGGTGGACTATGGCTACACCTTC
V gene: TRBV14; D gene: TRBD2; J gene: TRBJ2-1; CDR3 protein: CASSQDLGLGIDEQFF; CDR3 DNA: TGTGCCAGCAGCCAAGATTTGGGACTAGGCATAGATGAGCAGTTCTTC
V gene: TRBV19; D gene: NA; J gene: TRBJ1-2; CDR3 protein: CASRSGVSYGYTF; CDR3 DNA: TGTGCCAGTAGATCCGGGGTCAGCTATGGCTACACCTTC
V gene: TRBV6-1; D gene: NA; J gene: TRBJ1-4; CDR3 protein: CASSAGSGGAYEKLFF; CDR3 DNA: TGTGCCAGCAGTGCTGGGTCGGGGGGCGCTTATGAAAAACTGTTTTTT
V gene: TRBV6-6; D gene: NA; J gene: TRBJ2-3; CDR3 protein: CASSNRGGADTQYF; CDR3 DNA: TGTGCCAGCAGTAACCGCGGGGGCGCAGATACGCAGTATTTT
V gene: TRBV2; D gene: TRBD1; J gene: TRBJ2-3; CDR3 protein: CASMVGPGAQGTQYF; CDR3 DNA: TGTGCCAGCATGGTCGGGCCAGGGGCACAGGGGACGCAGTATTTT
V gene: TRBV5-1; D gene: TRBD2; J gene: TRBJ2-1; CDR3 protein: CASSKTSGAYNEQFF; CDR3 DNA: TGCGCCAGCAGCAAGACTAGCGGGGCCTACAATGAGCAGTTCTTC
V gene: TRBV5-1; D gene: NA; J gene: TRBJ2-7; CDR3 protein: CASSLELAQRASSYEQYF; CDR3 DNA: TGCGCCAGCAGCTTGGAACTCGCGCAGCGGGCGAGCTCCTACGAGCAGTACTTC
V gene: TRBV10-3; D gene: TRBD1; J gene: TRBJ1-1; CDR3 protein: CAISIRQGISYTEAFF; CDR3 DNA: TGTGCCATCAGTATTCGACAGGGGATTTCGTACACTGAAGCTTTCTTT
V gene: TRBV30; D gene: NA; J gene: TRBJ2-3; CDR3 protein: CAWSPGPTDTQYF; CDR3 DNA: TGTGCCTGGAGTCCGGGTCCGACAGATACGCAGTATTTT
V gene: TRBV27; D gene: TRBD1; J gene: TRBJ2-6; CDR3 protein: CASSLQGRGLGANVLTF; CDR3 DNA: TGTGCCAGCAGTTTACAGGGCAGGGGGCTTGGGGCCAACGTCCTGACTTTC
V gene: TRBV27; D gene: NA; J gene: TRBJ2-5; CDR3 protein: CASSTNQETQYF; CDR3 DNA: TGTGCCAGCAGCACAAACCAAGAGACCCAGTACTTC
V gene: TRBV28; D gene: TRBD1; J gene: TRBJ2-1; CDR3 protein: CASSPEGQGWGNEQFF; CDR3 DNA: TGTGCCAGCAGTCCTGAAGGACAGGGTTGGGGCAATGAGCAGTTCTTC
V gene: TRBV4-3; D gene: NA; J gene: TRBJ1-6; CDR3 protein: CASSQDMAGSSYNSPLHF; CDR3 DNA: TGCGCCAGCAGCCAAGATATGGCAGGGTCCTCCTATAATTCACCCCTCCACTTT
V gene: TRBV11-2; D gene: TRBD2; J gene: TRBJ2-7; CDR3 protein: CASGPSGASYEQYF; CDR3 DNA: TGTGCCAGCGGGCCTAGCGGGGCCTCCTACGAGCAGTACTTC
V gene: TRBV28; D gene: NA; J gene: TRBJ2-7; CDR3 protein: CASSRDFGQYF; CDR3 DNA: TGTGCCAGCAGCCGTGATTTCGGGCAGTACTTC
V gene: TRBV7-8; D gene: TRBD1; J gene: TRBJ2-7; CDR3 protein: CASSHYPGTGGAGDPYEQYF; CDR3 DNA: TGTGCCAGCAGCCATTACCCCGGGACAGGGGGCGCGGGCGATCCCTACGAGCAGTACTTC
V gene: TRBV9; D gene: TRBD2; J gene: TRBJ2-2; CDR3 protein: CASSVVAGGNTGELFF; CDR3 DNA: TGTGCCAGCAGCGTAGTAGCGGGAGGGAACACCGGGGAGCTGTTTTTT
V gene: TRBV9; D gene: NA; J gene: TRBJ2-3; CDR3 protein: CASSVVGEGNTQYF; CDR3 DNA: TGTGCCAGCAGCGTAGTGGGCGAGGGAAATACGCAGTATTTT
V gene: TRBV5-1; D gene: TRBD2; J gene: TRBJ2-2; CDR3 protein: CASSPGTSGLQNTGELFF; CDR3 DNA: TGCGCCAGCAGCCCCGGGACTAGCGGTTTACAGAACACCGGGGAGCTGTTTTTT
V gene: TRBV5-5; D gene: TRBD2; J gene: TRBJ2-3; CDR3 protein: CASSLRLLAGGRSSTDTQYF; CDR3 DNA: TGTGCCAGCAGCTTGAGGTTGTTAGCGGGAGGGCGATCTAGCACAGATACGCAGTATTTT
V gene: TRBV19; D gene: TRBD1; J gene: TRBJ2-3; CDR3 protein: CASGETGGTDTQYF; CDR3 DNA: TGTGCCAGCGGCGAGACAGGGGGAACAGATACGCAGTATTTT
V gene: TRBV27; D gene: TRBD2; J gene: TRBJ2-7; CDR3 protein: CASREAGLAFEQYF; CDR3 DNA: TGTGCCAGCAGGGAGGCGGGACTAGCCTTCGAGCAGTACTTC
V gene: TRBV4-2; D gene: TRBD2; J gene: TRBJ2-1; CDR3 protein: CASSQRPGTSNNEQFF; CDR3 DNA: TGTGCCAGCAGCCAACGACCCGGGACTAGCAACAATGAGCAGTTCTTC
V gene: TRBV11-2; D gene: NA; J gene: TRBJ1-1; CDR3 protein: CASSLVLTGNTEAFF; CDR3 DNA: TGTGCCAGCAGCTTAGTGCTGACGGGGAACACTGAAGCTTTCTTT
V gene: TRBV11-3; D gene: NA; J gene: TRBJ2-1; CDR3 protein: CASSSRVAREQFF; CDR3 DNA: TGTGCCAGCAGCTCCCGGGTAGCTCGTGAGCAGTTCTTC
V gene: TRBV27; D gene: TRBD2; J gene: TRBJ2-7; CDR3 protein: CASSDPAGLANRGSYEQYF; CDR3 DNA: TGTGCCAGTTCAGATCCCGCTGGACTAGCGAATAGGGGGTCCTACGAGCAGTACTTC
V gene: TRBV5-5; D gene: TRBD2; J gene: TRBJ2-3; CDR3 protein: CASSPQGPKTSGRVADTQYF; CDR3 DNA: TGTGCCAGCAGCCCCCAGGGCCCCAAGACTAGCGGGAGGGTGGCAGATACGCAGTATTTT
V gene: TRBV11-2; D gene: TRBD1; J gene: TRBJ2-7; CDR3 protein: CASSLGQGQLGQYF; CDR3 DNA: TGTGCCAGCAGCTTAGGACAGGGGCAATTAGGGCAGTACTTC
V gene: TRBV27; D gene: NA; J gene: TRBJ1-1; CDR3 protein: CASGQTNTEAFF; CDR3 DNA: TGTGCCAGCGGACAAACGAACACTGAAGCTTTCTTT
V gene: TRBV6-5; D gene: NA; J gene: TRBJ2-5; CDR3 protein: CASSYSFGGARETQYF; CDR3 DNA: TGTGCCAGCAGTTACTCATTCGGCGGTGCGAGAGAGACCCAGTACTTC
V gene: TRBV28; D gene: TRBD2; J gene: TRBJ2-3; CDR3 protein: CASIWSGRVDTQYF; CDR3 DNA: TGTGCCAGCATTTGGAGCGGGAGGGTAGATACGCAGTATTTT
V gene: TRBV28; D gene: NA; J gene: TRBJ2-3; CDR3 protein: CASSPRGSSTDTQYF; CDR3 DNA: TGTGCCAGCAGTCCCCGAGGGAGCAGCACAGATACGCAGTATTTT
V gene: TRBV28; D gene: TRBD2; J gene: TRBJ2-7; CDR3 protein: CASTIASPLAGGPGSEQYF; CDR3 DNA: TGTGCCAGCACTATAGCCTCCCCACTAGCGGGAGGCCCAGGCTCTGAGCAGTACTTC
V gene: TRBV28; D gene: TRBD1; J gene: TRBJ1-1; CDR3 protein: CASSSGQGDTEAFF; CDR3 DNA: TGTGCCAGCAGCTCTGGACAGGGCGACACTGAAGCTTTCTTT
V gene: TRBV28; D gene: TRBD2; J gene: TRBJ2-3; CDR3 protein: CASSLAGGPNTQYF; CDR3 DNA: TGTGCCAGCAGTCTAGCGGGAGGGCCAAATACGCAGTATTTT
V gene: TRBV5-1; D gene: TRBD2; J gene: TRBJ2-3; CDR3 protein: CASSPREIADTQYF; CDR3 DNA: TGCGCCAGCAGCCCGCGGGAGATTGCAGATACGCAGTATTTT
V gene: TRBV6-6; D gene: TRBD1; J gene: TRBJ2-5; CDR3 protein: CASSSGTGKRETQYF; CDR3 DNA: TGTGCCAGCAGTTCTGGGACAGGCAAAAGGGAGACCCAGTACTTC
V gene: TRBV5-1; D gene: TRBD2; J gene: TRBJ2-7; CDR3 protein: CASSSQLTTSGYEQYF; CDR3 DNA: TGCGCCAGCAGCTCCCAACTTACTACTAGCGGATACGAGCAGTACTTC
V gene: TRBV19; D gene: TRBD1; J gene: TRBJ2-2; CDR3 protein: CASSDRGLRTGELFF; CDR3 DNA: TGTGCCAGTAGTGACAGGGGTTTGCGGACCGGGGAGCTGTTTTTT
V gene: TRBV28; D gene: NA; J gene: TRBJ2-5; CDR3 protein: CASSLGGGGETQYF; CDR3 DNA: TGTGCCAGCAGTTTAGGAGGGGGCGGCGAGACCCAGTACTTC
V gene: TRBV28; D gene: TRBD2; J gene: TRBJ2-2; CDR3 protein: CASSFGTSGRTGELFF; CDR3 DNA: TGTGCCAGCAGTTTTGGGACTAGCGGGAGAACCGGGGAGCTGTTTTTT
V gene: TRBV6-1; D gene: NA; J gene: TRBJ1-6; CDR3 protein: CASSEQGSYNSPLHF; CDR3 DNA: TGTGCCAGCAGTGAACAGGGCTCCTATAATTCACCCCTCCACTTT
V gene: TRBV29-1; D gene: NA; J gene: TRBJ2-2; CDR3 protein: CSAPLSGELFF; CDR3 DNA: TGCAGCGCCCCCTTGTCCGGGGAGCTGTTTTTT
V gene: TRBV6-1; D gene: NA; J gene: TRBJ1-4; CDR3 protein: CASQLDPTNEKLFF; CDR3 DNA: TGTGCCAGCCAACTAGACCCAACTAATGAAAAACTGTTTTTT
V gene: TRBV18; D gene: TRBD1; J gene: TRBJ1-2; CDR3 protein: CASSREDRGYGYTF; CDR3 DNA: TGTGCCAGCTCACGAGAGGACAGGGGCTATGGCTACACCTTC
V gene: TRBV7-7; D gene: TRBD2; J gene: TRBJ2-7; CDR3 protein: CASRSAKPGLAGSSYEQYF; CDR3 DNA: TGTGCTAGCAGGTCAGCCAAACCAGGACTAGCGGGGAGCTCCTACGAGCAGTACTTC
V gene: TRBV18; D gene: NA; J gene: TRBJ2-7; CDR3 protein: CASSPTGSYEQYF; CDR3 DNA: TGTGCCAGCTCACCGACAGGATCCTACGAGCAGTACTTC
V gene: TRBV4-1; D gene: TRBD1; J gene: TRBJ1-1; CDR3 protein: CASSQDYRGNTEAFF; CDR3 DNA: TGCGCCAGCAGCCAAGACTACAGGGGGAACACTGAAGCTTTCTTT
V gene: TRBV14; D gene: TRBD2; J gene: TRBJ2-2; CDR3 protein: CASSQIAGAGTGELFF; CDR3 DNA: TGTGCCAGCAGCCAAATAGCGGGAGCGGGCACCGGGGAGCTGTTTTTT
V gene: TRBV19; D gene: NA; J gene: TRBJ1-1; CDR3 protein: CASRTNRDTEAFF; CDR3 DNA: TGTGCCAGTAGGACTAACCGGGACACCGAAGCTTTCTTT
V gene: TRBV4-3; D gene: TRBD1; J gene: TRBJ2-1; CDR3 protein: CASSQVDRGRNEQFF; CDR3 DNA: TGCGCCAGCAGCCAAGTCGACAGGGGGCGCAATGAGCAGTTCTTC
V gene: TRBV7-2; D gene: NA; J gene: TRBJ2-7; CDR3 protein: CASARPLGGSYEQYF; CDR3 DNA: TGTGCCAGCGCACGCCCCCTTGGCGGCTCCTACGAGCAGTACTTC